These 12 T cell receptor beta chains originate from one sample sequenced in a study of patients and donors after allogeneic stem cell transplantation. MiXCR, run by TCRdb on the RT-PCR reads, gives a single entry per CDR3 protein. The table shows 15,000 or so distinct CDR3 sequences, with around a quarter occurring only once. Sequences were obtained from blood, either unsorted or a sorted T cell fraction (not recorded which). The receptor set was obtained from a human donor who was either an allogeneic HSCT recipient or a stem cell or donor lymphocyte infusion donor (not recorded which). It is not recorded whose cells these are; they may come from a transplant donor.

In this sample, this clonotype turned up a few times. The CDR3: CASSPGTANLRQYF. CDR3 DNA: TGCGCCAGCAGCCCCGGGACAGCGAACCTCCGGCAGTACTTC. The V and J genes are TRBV5-1 and TRBJ2-7; TRBD1 matches at 7 bases. Per germline, CDR1 SGHRS and CDR2 YFSETQ. V gave up 4 bases and J gave up 9 bases; unmatched junction bases: 13. This CDR3 has 14 amino acids.

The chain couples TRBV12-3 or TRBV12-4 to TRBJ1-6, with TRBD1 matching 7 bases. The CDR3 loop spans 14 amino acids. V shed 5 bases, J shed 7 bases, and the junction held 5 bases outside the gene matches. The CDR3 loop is CASSQTGLNSPLHF. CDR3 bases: TGTGCCAGCAGTCAGACAGGGTTAAATTCACCCCTCCACTTT.

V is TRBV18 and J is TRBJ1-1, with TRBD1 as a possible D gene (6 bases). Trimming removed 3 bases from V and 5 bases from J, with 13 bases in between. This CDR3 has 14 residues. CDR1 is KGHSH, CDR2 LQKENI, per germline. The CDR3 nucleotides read TGTGCCAGCTCACCGATCGGCAGGGGAACTGAAGCTTTCTTT. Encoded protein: CASSPIGRGTEAFF.

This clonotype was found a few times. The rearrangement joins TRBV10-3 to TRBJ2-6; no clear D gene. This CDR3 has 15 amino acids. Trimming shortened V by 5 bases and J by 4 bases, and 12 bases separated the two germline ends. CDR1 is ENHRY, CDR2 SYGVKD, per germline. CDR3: CAISKTGEGANVLTF. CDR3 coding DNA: TGTGCCATCAGTAAGACTGGGGAAGGGGCCAACGTCCTGACTTTC.

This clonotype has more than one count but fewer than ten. CDR3 sequence: CASSLTRGSNLFF. The DNA of the CDR3 is TGCGCCAGCAGCCTGACCCGGGGTTCTAATCTGTTTTTT. The chain has TRBV4-3 and TRBJ1-4; D remains ambiguous. V dropped 4 bases and J dropped 14 bases, with 17 bases sitting between them. CDR1 and CDR2 from the germline V gene are LGHNA and YSLEER. This CDR3 comprises 13 residues.

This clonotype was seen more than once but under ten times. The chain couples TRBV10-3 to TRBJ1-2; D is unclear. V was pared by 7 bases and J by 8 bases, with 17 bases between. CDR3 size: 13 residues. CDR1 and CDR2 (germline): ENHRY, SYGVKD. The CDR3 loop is CAIIYGGERGYTF. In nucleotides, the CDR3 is TGTGCCATCATCTACGGCGGGGAACGGGGCTACACCTTC.

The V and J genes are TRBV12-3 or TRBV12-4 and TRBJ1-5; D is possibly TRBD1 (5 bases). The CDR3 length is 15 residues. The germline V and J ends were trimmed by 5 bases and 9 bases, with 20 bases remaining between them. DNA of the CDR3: TGTGCCAGCAGTGTTGGGACGCCCAGAAATGGGCCCCAGCATTTT. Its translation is CASSVGTPRNGPQHF.

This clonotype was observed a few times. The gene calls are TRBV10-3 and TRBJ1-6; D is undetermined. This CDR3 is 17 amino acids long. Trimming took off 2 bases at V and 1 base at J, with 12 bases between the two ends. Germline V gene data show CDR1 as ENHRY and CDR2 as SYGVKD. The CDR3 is CAISEIAPGSYNSPLHF. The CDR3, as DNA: TGTGCCATCAGTGAGATAGCCCCAGGATCCTATAATTCACCCCTCCACTTT.

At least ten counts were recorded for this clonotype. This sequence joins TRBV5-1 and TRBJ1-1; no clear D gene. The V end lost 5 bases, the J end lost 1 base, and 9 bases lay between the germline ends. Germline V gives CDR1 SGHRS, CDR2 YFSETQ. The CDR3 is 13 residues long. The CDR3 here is CASRLLWNTEAFF. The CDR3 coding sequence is TGCGCCAGCAGACTTTTGTGGAACACTGAAGCTTTCTTT.

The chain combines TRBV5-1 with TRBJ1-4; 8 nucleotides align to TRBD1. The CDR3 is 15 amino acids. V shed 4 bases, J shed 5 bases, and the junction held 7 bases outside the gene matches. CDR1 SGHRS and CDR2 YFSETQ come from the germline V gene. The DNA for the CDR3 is TGCGCCAGCAGCCCCGGGACAGGCCCCAATGAAAAACTGTTTTTT. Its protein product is CASSPGTGPNEKLFF.

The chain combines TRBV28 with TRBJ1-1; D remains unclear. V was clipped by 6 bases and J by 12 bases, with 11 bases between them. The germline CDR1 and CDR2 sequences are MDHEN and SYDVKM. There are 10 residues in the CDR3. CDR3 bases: TGTGCCAGCAGACAAAGGCAGACTTTCTTT. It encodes CASRQRQTFF.

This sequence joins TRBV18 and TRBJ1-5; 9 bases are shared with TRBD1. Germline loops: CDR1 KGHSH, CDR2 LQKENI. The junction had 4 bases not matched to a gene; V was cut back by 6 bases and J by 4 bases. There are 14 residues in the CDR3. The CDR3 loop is CASSSGQGNQPQHF. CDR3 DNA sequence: TGTGCCAGCTCGTCAGGACAGGGGAATCAGCCCCAGCATTTT.